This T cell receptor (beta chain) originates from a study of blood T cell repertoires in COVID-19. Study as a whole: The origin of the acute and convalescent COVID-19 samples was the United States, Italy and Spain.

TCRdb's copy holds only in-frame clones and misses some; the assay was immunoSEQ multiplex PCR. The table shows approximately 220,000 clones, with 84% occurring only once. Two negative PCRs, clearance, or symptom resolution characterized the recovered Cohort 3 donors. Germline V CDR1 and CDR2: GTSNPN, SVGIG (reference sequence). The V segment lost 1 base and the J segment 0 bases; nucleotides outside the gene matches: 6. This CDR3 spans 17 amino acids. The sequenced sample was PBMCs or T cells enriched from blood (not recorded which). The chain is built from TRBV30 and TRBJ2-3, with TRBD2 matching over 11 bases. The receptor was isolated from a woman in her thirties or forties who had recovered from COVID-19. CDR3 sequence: CAWSAAGLAESTDTQYF. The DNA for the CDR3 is TGTGCCTGGAGTGCGGCGGGACTAGCGGAAAGCACAGATACGCAGTATTTT.